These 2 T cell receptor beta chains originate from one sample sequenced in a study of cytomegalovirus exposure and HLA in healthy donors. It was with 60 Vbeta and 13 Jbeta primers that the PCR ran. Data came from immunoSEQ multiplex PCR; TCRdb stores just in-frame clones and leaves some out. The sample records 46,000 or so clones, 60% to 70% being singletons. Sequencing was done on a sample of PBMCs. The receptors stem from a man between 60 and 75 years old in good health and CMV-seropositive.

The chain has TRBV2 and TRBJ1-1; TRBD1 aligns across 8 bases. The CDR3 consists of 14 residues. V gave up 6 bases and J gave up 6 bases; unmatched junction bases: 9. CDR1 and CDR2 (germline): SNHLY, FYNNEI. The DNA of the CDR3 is TGTGCCAGCAGAGACAGGGGCGATTTTGCTGAAGCTTTCTTT. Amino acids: CASRDRGDFAEAFF.

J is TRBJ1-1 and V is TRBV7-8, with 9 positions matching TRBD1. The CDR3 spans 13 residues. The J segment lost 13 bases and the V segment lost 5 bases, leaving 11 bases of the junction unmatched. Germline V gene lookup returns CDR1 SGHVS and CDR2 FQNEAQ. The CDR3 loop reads CASSHPGTGMVFF. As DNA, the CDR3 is TGTGCCAGCAGCCACCCGGGGACAGGGATGGTTTTCTTT.